Listed below are T cell receptor beta chains from one sample, sequenced in a study of blood T cell repertoires in COVID-19. Method: immunoSEQ multiplex PCR; TCRdb's copy keeps in-frame clones and lacks some. The table includes some 320,000 clones, about 92% detected once. The sequencing input was PBMCs or T cells enriched from blood (not recorded which). The receptors stem from a man aged 60-69 years who had recovered from COVID-19. The CDR3 runs from the conserved cysteine through the conserved F or W. D genes are given only for firm matches. The size field is filled for only some rows; it gives once, few, many or a size class.

j_call: TRBJ1-5; v_call: TRBV30; d_call: TRBD1; clone_size: .; cdr3_aa: CAWSWAGGMQPQHF; cdr3_nt: TGTGCCTGGAGTTGGGCAGGGGGCATGCAGCCCCAGCATTTT
j_call: TRBJ1-2; v_call: TRBV6-5; d_call: TRBD1; clone_size: .; cdr3_aa: CASSYSYRGLYGYTF; cdr3_nt: TGTGCCAGCAGTTACTCGTACAGGGGCCTCTATGGCTACACCTTC
j_call: TRBJ2-7; v_call: TRBV21-1; d_call: .; clone_size: .; cdr3_aa: CASSPRRGATPTYEQYF; cdr3_nt: TGTGCCAGCAGCCCTAGGCGGGGGGCCACCCCAACCTACGAGCAGTACTTC
j_call: TRBJ1-2; v_call: TRBV20-1; d_call: TRBD1; clone_size: .; cdr3_aa: CSAGGSNGYTF; cdr3_nt: TGCAGTGCAGGGGGCAGTAACGGCTACACCTTC
j_call: TRBJ1-2; v_call: TRBV5-4; d_call: .; clone_size: .; cdr3_aa: CASSPDSNYGYTF; cdr3_nt: TGTGCCAGCAGCCCCGACAGTAACTATGGCTACACCTTC
j_call: TRBJ1-2; v_call: TRBV7-3; d_call: .; clone_size: few; cdr3_aa: CATHPGGPYGYTF; cdr3_nt: TGTGCCACCCACCCGGGGGGCCCCTATGGCTACACCTTC
j_call: TRBJ1-1; v_call: TRBV5-6; d_call: TRBD1; clone_size: few; cdr3_aa: CASSLDRGYTEAFF; cdr3_nt: TGTGCCAGCAGCTTGGACAGGGGGTACACTGAAGCTTTCTTT
j_call: TRBJ1-3; v_call: TRBV9; d_call: TRBD1; clone_size: .; cdr3_aa: CASSATGQLLSGNTIYF; cdr3_nt: TGTGCCAGCAGCGCTACGGGACAGCTACTCTCTGGAAACACCATATATTTT
j_call: TRBJ1-5; v_call: TRBV30; d_call: .; clone_size: .; cdr3_aa: CAWSSRSNQPQHF; cdr3_nt: TGTGCCTGGAGTAGCCGGAGCAATCAGCCCCAGCATTTT
j_call: TRBJ1-1; v_call: TRBV6-5; d_call: TRBD1; clone_size: .; cdr3_aa: CASSRGTVNTEAFF; cdr3_nt: TGTGCCAGCAGCCGAGGGACAGTGAACACTGAAGCTTTCTTT
j_call: TRBJ1-3; v_call: TRBV11-1; d_call: .; clone_size: .; cdr3_aa: CASSLGQLSGNTIYF; cdr3_nt: TGTGCCAGCAGCCTGGGGCAGCTCTCTGGAAACACCATATATTTT
j_call: TRBJ2-5; v_call: TRBV5-8; d_call: TRBD1; clone_size: .; cdr3_aa: CASSAGTGGKETQYF; cdr3_nt: TGTGCCAGCAGCGCCGGGACAGGGGGGAAAGAGACCCAGTACTTC
j_call: TRBJ2-1; v_call: TRBV14; d_call: TRBD2; clone_size: .; cdr3_aa: CASSLIAGGYNEQFF; cdr3_nt: TGTGCCAGCAGCCTGATAGCGGGGGGCTACAATGAGCAGTTCTTC
j_call: TRBJ2-7; v_call: TRBV10-2; d_call: TRBD1; clone_size: .; cdr3_aa: CASRAGTAYEQYF; cdr3_nt: TGCGCCAGCAGAGCCGGGACAGCCTACGAGCAGTACTTC
j_call: TRBJ2-5; v_call: TRBV6-5; d_call: .; clone_size: .; cdr3_aa: CASRPGTFQETQYF; cdr3_nt: TGTGCCAGCAGACCCGGGACTTTCCAAGAGACCCAGTACTTC
j_call: TRBJ2-2; v_call: TRBV5-1; d_call: TRBD2; clone_size: .; cdr3_aa: CASSSLWTSGPQGPPGELFF; cdr3_nt: TGCGCCAGCAGCTCGCTTTGGACTAGCGGACCCCAAGGGCCCCCCGGGGAGCTGTTTTTT
j_call: TRBJ2-2; v_call: TRBV4-1; d_call: .; clone_size: few; cdr3_aa: CASSQDSGKNTGELFF; cdr3_nt: TGCGCCAGCAGCCAAGATTCCGGGAAGAACACCGGGGAGCTGTTTTTT
j_call: TRBJ2-3; v_call: TRBV9; d_call: .; clone_size: .; cdr3_aa: CASSATGTNTQYF; cdr3_nt: TGTGCCAGCAGCGCCACAGGGACAAATACGCAGTATTTT
j_call: TRBJ1-2; v_call: TRBV10-3; d_call: .; clone_size: .; cdr3_aa: CAISDSTGSLVYTF; cdr3_nt: TGTGCCATCAGTGACTCAACAGGGAGTTTAGTCTACACCTTC
j_call: TRBJ2-2; v_call: TRBV9; d_call: .; clone_size: .; cdr3_aa: CASSSRGLNTGELFF; cdr3_nt: TGTGCCAGCAGCTCTAGGGGCCTGAACACCGGGGAGCTGTTTTTT
j_call: TRBJ2-7; v_call: TRBV19; d_call: .; clone_size: .; cdr3_aa: CASRTAGRGPGEQYF; cdr3_nt: TGTGCCAGTAGAACCGCGGGGCGGGGGCCGGGAGAGCAGTACTTC
j_call: TRBJ2-7; v_call: TRBV7-8; d_call: .; clone_size: .; cdr3_aa: CASSSLAMFSYEQYF; cdr3_nt: TGTGCCAGCAGCTCCCTAGCAATGTTTTCCTACGAGCAGTACTTC
j_call: TRBJ2-7; v_call: TRBV5-5; d_call: TRBD1; clone_size: once; cdr3_aa: CASTGTGVGEQYF; cdr3_nt: TGTGCCAGCACCGGGACAGGGGTGGGCGAGCAGTACTTC
j_call: TRBJ1-2; v_call: TRBV7-2; d_call: .; clone_size: .; cdr3_aa: CASSSDINYGYTF; cdr3_nt: TGTGCCAGCAGCTCGGACATAAACTATGGCTACACCTTC
j_call: TRBJ1-5; v_call: TRBV7-8; d_call: .; clone_size: .; cdr3_aa: CASSLVAGSNQPQHF; cdr3_nt: TGTGCCAGCAGCTTAGTGGCGGGTAGCAATCAGCCCCAGCATTTT
j_call: TRBJ1-4; v_call: TRBV5-4; d_call: .; clone_size: few; cdr3_aa: CASSKWGGRGSSEKLFF; cdr3_nt: TGTGCCAGCAGCAAATGGGGGGGGCGCGGATCGAGTGAAAAACTGTTTTTT
j_call: TRBJ2-1; v_call: TRBV14; d_call: .; clone_size: .; cdr3_aa: CASSQKQGISYNEQFF; cdr3_nt: TGTGCCAGCAGCCAAAAACAGGGAATCTCCTACAATGAGCAGTTCTTC
j_call: TRBJ1-5; v_call: TRBV19; d_call: .; clone_size: .; cdr3_aa: CASSIGGRVRQPQHF; cdr3_nt: TGTGCCAGTAGTATAGGGGGCAGAGTACGCCAGCCCCAGCATTTT
j_call: TRBJ1-5; v_call: TRBV30; d_call: .; clone_size: .; cdr3_aa: CAWSGGTNQPQHF; cdr3_nt: TGTGCCTGGAGCGGCGGGACTAATCAGCCCCAGCATTTT
j_call: TRBJ2-5; v_call: TRBV4-2; d_call: TRBD1; clone_size: .; cdr3_aa: CASSQERGRSGETQYF; cdr3_nt: TGTGCCAGCAGCCAAGAAAGGGGGCGGAGTGGAGAGACCCAGTACTTC
j_call: TRBJ1-1; v_call: TRBV5-4; d_call: .; clone_size: .; cdr3_aa: CASSLVGQNTEAFF; cdr3_nt: TGTGCCAGCAGCTTGGTGGGACAGAACACTGAAGCTTTCTTT
j_call: TRBJ1-1; v_call: TRBV7-6; d_call: TRBD1; clone_size: .; cdr3_aa: CASSLGYPGQGARGGTEAFF; cdr3_nt: TGTGCCAGCAGCTTAGGTTACCCGGGACAGGGGGCTCGAGGGGGCACTGAAGCTTTCTTT
j_call: TRBJ1-1; v_call: TRBV19; d_call: .; clone_size: .; cdr3_aa: CASSIASGLNTEAFF; cdr3_nt: TGTGCCAGTAGTATAGCGTCAGGGCTAAACACTGAAGCTTTCTTT
j_call: TRBJ2-7; v_call: TRBV27; d_call: .; clone_size: .; cdr3_aa: CASSIGGGAQPYEQYF; cdr3_nt: TGTGCCAGCAGTATAGGTGGGGGGGCTCAACCCTACGAGCAGTACTTC
j_call: TRBJ1-2; v_call: TRBV7-9; d_call: TRBD1; clone_size: .; cdr3_aa: CASSPGQDTNYGYTF; cdr3_nt: TGTGCCAGCAGTCCGGGACAGGATACTAACTATGGCTACACCTTC
j_call: TRBJ2-7; v_call: TRBV4-1; d_call: .; clone_size: .; cdr3_aa: CASSQFRSSYEQYF; cdr3_nt: TGCGCCAGCAGCCAATTCAGAAGCTCCTACGAGCAGTACTTC
j_call: TRBJ2-7; v_call: TRBV4-1; d_call: .; clone_size: .; cdr3_aa: CASSPTVAPAYEQYF; cdr3_nt: TGCGCCAGCAGCCCCACAGTGGCCCCTGCGTACGAGCAGTACTTC
j_call: TRBJ1-1; v_call: TRBV18; d_call: .; clone_size: .; cdr3_aa: CASSLQDTNTEAFF; cdr3_nt: TGTGCCAGCTCATTACAGGACACGAACACTGAAGCTTTCTTT
j_call: TRBJ1-1; v_call: TRBV28; d_call: .; clone_size: .; cdr3_aa: CASSLAQIEAFF; cdr3_nt: TGTGCCAGCAGTTTGGCACAGATTGAAGCTTTCTTT
j_call: TRBJ1-2; v_call: TRBV3-1/TRBV3-2; d_call: TRBD1; clone_size: .; cdr3_aa: CASSQDPRGRTRLNGYTF; cdr3_nt: TGTGCCAGCAGCCAAGACCCCAGGGGGCGAACTCGACTTAATGGCTACACCTTC
j_call: TRBJ1-2; v_call: TRBV7-9; d_call: TRBD1; clone_size: .; cdr3_aa: CASSRDRERGYTF; cdr3_nt: TGTGCCAGCAGCCGGGACAGGGAGAGAGGCTACACCTTC
j_call: TRBJ2-7; v_call: TRBV2; d_call: .; clone_size: .; cdr3_aa: CASNLGGGSSYEQYF; cdr3_nt: TGTGCCAGCAATCTGGGGGGGGGCAGCTCCTACGAGCAGTACTTC
j_call: TRBJ1-5; v_call: TRBV6-5; d_call: .; clone_size: .; cdr3_aa: CASRVGATAQPQHF; cdr3_nt: TGTGCCAGCAGAGTTGGGGCGACAGCGCAACCCCAGCATTTT
j_call: TRBJ2-2; v_call: TRBV5-6; d_call: .; clone_size: .; cdr3_aa: CASSLQSLNGELFF; cdr3_nt: TGTGCCAGCAGCTTACAAAGTTTGAATGGGGAGCTGTTTTTT
j_call: TRBJ2-3; v_call: TRBV2; d_call: .; clone_size: .; cdr3_aa: CASSDQGLSTDTQYF; cdr3_nt: TGTGCCAGCAGTGATCAGGGCCTTAGCACAGATACGCAGTATTTT
j_call: TRBJ2-3; v_call: TRBV5-1; d_call: .; clone_size: .; cdr3_aa: CATRPGTSTDTQYF; cdr3_nt: TGCGCCACCCGCCCGGGGACAAGCACAGATACGCAGTATTTT
j_call: TRBJ1-1; v_call: TRBV30; d_call: TRBD1; clone_size: .; cdr3_aa: CAWSVGQPNTEAFF; cdr3_nt: TGTGCCTGGAGTGTGGGACAGCCGAACACTGAAGCTTTCTTT